The 12 T cell receptor beta chains reported below all come from one sample, sequenced in a study of blood T cell repertoires in COVID-19. Profiled with immunoSEQ multiplex PCR; TCRdb holds only in-frame clones, not every one. The repertoire consists of over 350,000 clones, with roughly 90% occurring once and the leading ten covering roughly 1.4%. The sequenced material came from peripheral blood. The receptor set was obtained from a woman younger than 45 with active or convalescent COVID-19.

The rearrangement links TRBV4-2 to TRBJ1-2, with TRBD1 identical over 7 bases. This CDR3 is 15 amino acids long. The ends lost 4 bases at V and 0 bases at J; junction bases unmatched: 5. The germline gives CDR1 LGHNA, CDR2 YNFKEQ. The CDR3 loop reads CASSPGTDPNYGYTF. CDR3 nucleotides: TGTGCCAGCAGCCCCGGGACAGACCCTAACTATGGCTACACCTTC.

The CDR3 region is CASSHQGPANEKLFF. The CDR3 DNA reads as TGTGCCAGCTCTCACCAGGGGCCGGCTAATGAAAAACTGTTTTTT. The chain uses TRBV18 and TRBJ1-4; weak D call: TRBD1 (6 bases). The germline V and J ends were trimmed by 6 bases and 3 bases, with 14 bases remaining between them. Germline lookup yields CDR1 KGHSH and CDR2 LQKENI. The CDR3 runs to 15 residues.

This rearrangement joins TRBV11-3 to TRBJ1-6; the match to TRBD1 covers 8 bases. The CDR3 consists of 17 residues. Losses at the gene ends were 4 bases for V and 5 bases for J; bases not matched to a gene: 10. Germline V lookup: CDR1 SGHNT, CDR2 YENEEA. CDR3 in DNA: TGTGCCAGCAGCTACACGACAGGGGACCCCGATAATTCACCCCTCCACTTT. Translated: CASSYTTGDPDNSPLHF.

The chain has TRBV6-6 and TRBJ2-3; D remains ambiguous. Germline-derived CDR1 and CDR2 are MNHNY and SVGAGI (reference sequence). The CDR3 contains 14 residues. V shed 1 base and J shed 2 bases, with 7 bases lying between them. DNA for the CDR3: TGTGCCAGCAGTTACTATACAGCCACAGATACGCAGTATTTT. Translated: CASSYYTATDTQYF.

This clone was recorded only once. The chain uses TRBV3-1 (or the pseudogene TRBV3-2) and TRBJ2-2; the match to TRBD1 covers 8 bases. The CDR3 runs to 18 residues. V lost 2 bases, J lost 1 base, and 9 bases stayed unmatched. CDR1 is LGHDT, CDR2 YNNKEL, per germline (reference sequence). CDR3 nucleotides: TGTGCCAGCAGCCAATGGGCCCCAGGGACAGGGAACACCGGGGAGCTGTTTTTT. It codes for CASSQWAPGTGNTGELFF.

Note on this clone: A read error may account for a junction end that differs from germline. The CDR3 here is CASSEARQDF. The CDR3 bases are TGTGCCAGCAGTGAGGCCAGGCAGGACTTC. The chain employs TRBV6-4 and TRBJ1-2; D not resolved. The CDR3 covers 10 residues. In germline, CDR1 is MRHNA, CDR2 SNTAGT.

This chain joins TRBV12-3 or TRBV12-4 and TRBJ2-7; D is perhaps TRBD1 (6 bases). CDR3 length: 13 amino acids. The ends were cut back, 6 bases at V and 5 bases at J, with 14 bases in the middle. The CDR3 DNA follows: TGTGCCAGCAGCCTAACAGGGAGCAACGAGCAGTACTTC. The encoded protein is CASSLTGSNEQYF.

The chain is built from TRBV19 and TRBJ2-7; TRBD2 aligns across 7 bases. Germline V gene lookup returns CDR1 LNHDA and CDR2 SQIVND (reference sequence). The CDR3 consists of 13 residues. V shed 4 bases and J 3 bases; nucleotides not matched to a gene: 3. The CDR3: CASSRGGSYEQYF. DNA of the CDR3: TGTGCCAGTAGTAGAGGCGGGAGCTACGAGCAGTACTTC.

J is TRBJ1-1 and V is TRBV18; possibly TRBD1 for D (6 bases). Germline V gene lookup returns CDR1 KGHSH and CDR2 LQKENI. This CDR3 region has 14 residues. V was shortened by 6 bases and J by 1 base, with 12 bases between the two germline ends. The CDR3 nucleotides read TGTGCCAGCTCGCTCAAGACAGGGAACACTGAAGCTTTCTTT. Amino acids: CASSLKTGNTEAFF.

The rearrangement links TRBV7-9 to TRBJ2-7; perhaps TRBD1 as D (6 bases). This CDR3 region has 15 residues. Trimming stripped 0 bases from V and 4 bases from J, with 13 bases between. Germline CDR1 and CDR2: SEHNR and FQNEAQ (reference sequence). CDR3 nucleotide sequence: TGTGCCAGCAGCTTAGCGAGGGGGTTGAGGTACGAGCAGTACTTC. It is translated as CASSLARGLRYEQYF.

The chain combines TRBV29-1 with TRBJ1-3; unclear D gene. Germline V lookup: CDR1 SQVTM, CDR2 ANQGSEA. V dropped 7 bases and J dropped 0 bases, with 7 bases sitting between them. The CDR3 is 12 amino acids. The CDR3 spells CSGEASGNTIYF. As DNA, the CDR3 is TGCAGCGGTGAGGCCTCTGGAAACACCATATATTTT. The variable domain in full, completed from reference TRBV29-1 and TRBJ1-3, reads SAVISQKPSRDICQRGTSLTIQCQVDSQVTMMFWYRQQPGQSLTLIATANQGSEATYESGFVIDKFPISRPNLTFSTLTVSNMSPEDSSIYLCSGEASGNTIYFGEGSWLTVV.

V gene TRBV2 combines with J gene TRBJ1-6; D is perhaps TRBD1 (5 bases). The CDR3 has 14 residues. Trimming took 6 bases from V and 10 from J, leaving 16 bases between them. Germline CDR1 and CDR2: SNHLY and FYNNEI. The CDR3 sequence is CASRGTSPRSPLHF. The CDR3 DNA follows: TGTGCCAGCAGGGGGACTTCCCCTAGGTCACCCCTCCACTTT.